The following is a T cell receptor (beta chain) sequence with its context. It has no known antigen specificity. One base away there is no much larger clone; base qualities are not given. Patients with a history of autoimmune disease or receiving systemic immunosuppression were excluded from the trial. Peripheral blood for TCR sequencing was collected from all dose cohorts at baseline, on cycle 4 day 1, and on cycle 7 day 1. The samples were drawn from a first-in-human, open-label, multicenter phase I dose-escalation trial of ivuxolimab. Adults with locally advanced or metastatic melanoma, renal cell carcinoma, hepatocellular carcinoma or head and neck squamous cell carcinoma were enrolled in the trial. Before TCR sequencing, CD4+ and CD8+ T cells were separately sorted from peripheral blood. This sample stems from a study of OX40 agonist ivuxolimab in advanced cancers. With respect to the entire study: Ivuxolimab was a fully human IgG2 agonistic monoclonal antibody targeting the costimulatory receptor OX40 (CD134). Intravenous ivuxolimab was administered to patients every 2 weeks at six dose levels: 0.01, 0.1, 0.3, 1.5, 3 and 10 mg/kg. Of the roughly 51 dose-escalation patients, hepatocellular carcinoma was present in roughly 19, melanoma in approximately 15, renal cell carcinoma in 9 and head and neck cancer in 9. In the dose-escalation cohort, 75% to 90% of patients were male, and the mean age was approximately 60 years with a range of roughly 20 to 79. Patients were allowed to have had prior anti-PD-1, anti-PD-L1 or anti-CTLA-4 therapy, and 40% of the dose-escalation patients had been treated with checkpoint inhibitors. Partial responses occurred in three dose-escalation patients: two with cutaneous melanoma and one with hepatocellular carcinoma. The purpose of peripheral TCRbeta sequencing was to test whether ivuxolimab changed TCR sequence diversity and led to clonal T-cell expansion. The paper describes the monotherapy dose-escalation part (N ≈ 51 patients) of the phase I trial of ivuxolimab. Paper-wide results and their limitations: The antigen specificity of the peripheral T cells that underwent clonal expansion was not determined. At doses from 0.1 to 3.0 mg/kg, clonal expansion was seen in both CD4+ and CD8+ blood T cells between baseline and week 6. Low levels of normalized T-cell clonal expansion were also seen in some patients who did not respond. In partial responders in the 0.1-3.0 mg/kg groups, normalized peripheral clonal expansion was found to be among the lowest, especially among CD8+ T cells. After ivuxolimab, more expanded clones were found on average in CD8+ T cells than in CD4+ T cells.

Genomic DNA was extracted from sorted cells for sequencing of the TCRbeta CDR3 region. The immunoSEQ Assay was used to sequence the TCRbeta CDR3 regions. In its TCRdb copy, this immuneACCESS table keeps in-frame sequences only and misses some clones. Where compared with another copy, unresolved V genes explain less than half of these, and the others have no known cause. A total of 55,000 to 60,000 clones appear in this sample, over 80% of them only once. The ten largest clones represent around 0.7% of the sample. The junction shows trimming of 4 bases on V and 0 bases on J, plus 16 bases between the germline ends. The germline V gene encodes CDR1 SGHNT and CDR2 YYREEE (reference sequence). The CDR3 contains 16 residues, cysteine and phenylalanine counted. Only the CDR3 region is kept as DNA, spanning 48 bases read in frame from base 1.

The V gene is TRBV5-4 and the J gene is TRBJ1-2; the D region possibly corresponds to TRBD1 (5 bases align). The clonotype was recovered from an adult with an advanced solid tumor such as melanoma, head and neck, liver or kidney cancer. The sample here was CD4+ or CD8+ T cells sorted from blood, taken in a trial of the OX40 agonist ivuxolimab. The sequenced DNA is TGTGCCAGCAGCCGGGGGGGTCAGGGAACTAACTATGGCTACACCTTC. This translates into CASSRGGQGTNYGYTF.